The 28 T cell receptor beta chains listed next were all sequenced from one sample in a study of cytomegalovirus exposure and HLA in healthy donors. TCRdb keeps only in-frame clones here, not all; method: immunoSEQ multiplex PCR. The data hold some 180,000 clones, with 86% observed a single time. Sequenced input: PBMCs. These receptor sequences come from a man aged 25-45 years in good health and CMV-seropositive.

V gene TRBV14 combines with J gene TRBJ2-1; TRBD2 matches 12 bases. Trimming removed 3 bases from V and 8 bases from J; junction bases left unmatched: 8. The CDR3 is made up of 16 amino acids. Germline CDR1 is SGHDN and CDR2 is FVKESK. The CDR3 loop reads CASSQLPSGGAYEQFF. In DNA, the CDR3 is TGTGCCAGCAGCCAGCTGCCTAGCGGGGGGGCGTATGAGCAGTTCTTC.

This clone was found once. The rearrangement links TRBV27 to TRBJ2-7; 9 bases align to TRBD1. Trimming removed 4 bases from V and 3 bases from J; junction bases left unmatched: 4. The CDR3 has 14 residues. The V gene's germline CDR1 is MNHEY and CDR2 SMNVEV (reference sequence). This CDR3 reads CASSYRGQNYEQYF. Written as DNA, the CDR3 is TGTGCCAGCAGTTACAGGGGGCAGAACTACGAGCAGTACTTC.

The genes are TRBV28 and TRBJ2-1, with 11 bases identical to TRBD2. The V gene end was trimmed by 4 bases and the J gene end by 8 bases; junction bases not matched to a gene: 4. From germline, CDR1 is MDHEN and CDR2 SYDVKM. The CDR3 loop spans 14 amino acids. CDR3 bases: TGTGCCAGCAGTTATAGCGGGAGGGCCGATGAGCAGTTCTTC. Residues: CASSYSGRADEQFF.

The chain couples TRBV11-2 to TRBJ2-7, with 7 nucleotides matching TRBD1. There are 13 residues in the CDR3. With 5 bases clipped from V and 3 bases from J, the junction kept 4 bases outside the gene matches. The germline V gene encodes CDR1 SGHAT and CDR2 FQNNGV. The CDR3 loop is CASSPGTDYEQYF. CDR3 DNA: TGTGCCAGCAGCCCCGGGACAGACTACGAGCAGTACTTC.

The J gene is TRBJ2-5, the V gene TRBV4-1, with D uncertain. The V and J ends lost 6 bases and 5 bases respectively, with 13 bases between them. The germline V gene encodes CDR1 MGHRA and CDR2 YSYEKL. This CDR3 has 13 residues. This CDR3 reads CASRGYSHETQYF. The CDR3 coding sequence is TGCGCCAGCAGGGGCTATTCCCACGAGACCCAGTACTTC.

The J gene is TRBJ2-7, the V gene TRBV28; 9 positions agree with TRBD1. There are 16 residues in the CDR3. CDR1 MDHEN and CDR2 SYDVKM come from the germline V gene. J gave up 3 bases and V 5 bases, and 11 bases lay outside the gene matches. CDR3 residues: CASSPLDRGDLYEQYF. DNA of the CDR3: TGTGCCAGCAGTCCACTAGACAGGGGGGATCTCTACGAGCAGTACTTC.

The chain has TRBV6-6 and TRBJ1-1; tentative D call: TRBD1 (6 bases). The CDR3 sequence is 14 residues long. V was shortened by 4 bases and J by 1 base, with 10 bases between the two germline ends. Germline CDR1 and CDR2: MNHNY and SVGAGI (reference sequence). The CDR3 is CASSFATGNTEAFF. The CDR3 nucleotides read TGTGCCAGCAGTTTCGCGACAGGGAACACTGAAGCTTTCTTT.

The CDR3: CASSLSRGGGELFF. The CDR3 DNA follows: TGCGCCAGCAGCTTGTCGCGCGGGGGCGGGGAGCTGTTTTTT. This chain joins TRBV5-1 and TRBJ2-2; 7 bases agree with TRBD2. V dropped 1 base and J dropped 7; count of bases not matched to a gene: 4. This CDR3 comprises 14 residues. Germline CDR1 reads SGHRS; CDR2 reads YFSETQ. The complete variable domain, with remaining parts taken from reference TRBV5-1 and TRBJ2-2, reads KAGVTQTPRYLIKTRGQQVTLSCSPISGHRSVSWYQQTPGQGLQFLFEYFSETQRNKGNFPGRFSGRQFSNSRSEMNVSTLELGDSALYLCASSLSRGGGELFFGEGSRLTVL.

CDR3 region: CASSGTEGAYEQYF. The CDR3 DNA is TGCGCCAGCAGCGGGACAGAGGGGGCCTACGAGCAGTACTTC. V gene TRBV5-1 combines with J gene TRBJ2-7; 7 bases line up with TRBD1. This CDR3 contains 14 residues. The germline V gene has CDR1 SGHRS and CDR2 YFSETQ. The V segment lost 4 bases and the J segment 2 bases; nucleotides outside the gene matches: 6.

The V call is TRBV5-6, the J call TRBJ1-1, with D possibly being TRBD1 (5 bases). The V end was cut by 0 bases, the J end by 4 bases, with 16 bases between. Germline CDR1 and CDR2: SGHDT and YYEEEE. There are 16 residues in the CDR3. CDR3 sequence (DNA): TGTGCCAGCAGCTTGGGTGGGTTTTTCGGGGCCACTGAAGCTTTCTTT. Translated: CASSLGGFFGATEAFF.

DNA of the CDR3: TGTGCCAGCCTTGGGACAGATGCCGGGGAGCTGTTTTTT. Protein sequence: CASLGTDAGELFF. The V gene is TRBV7-6, the J gene TRBJ2-2, with TRBD1 matching over 7 bases. This CDR3 has 13 amino acids. V gave up 8 bases and J gave up 6 bases; unmatched junction bases: 6. Germline CDR1 reads SGHVS; CDR2 reads FNYEAQ.

Note on this clone: A read error may produce the germline difference seen at one junction end. This chain uses TRBV9 with TRBJ2-2, with D possibly matching TRBD2 (5 bases). Per germline, CDR1 SGDLS and CDR2 YYNGEE. The CDR3 contains 14 residues. CDR3 nucleotide sequence: TGTGCCAGCAGCGCCCCACGGAAAGCCGGGGAGTTGTTTTTT. Residues: CASSAPRKAGELFF.

The chain combines TRBV7-9 with TRBJ2-1; no firm D call. V lost 2 bases to trimming and J lost 7 bases, with 9 bases between them. This CDR3 has 13 residues. Per germline, CDR1 SEHNR and CDR2 FQNEAQ (reference sequence). Here the CDR3 DNA reads TGTGCCAGCAGCTTATTTGTGGGAAATGAGCAGTTCTTC. It yields the protein CASSLFVGNEQFF.

The V gene is TRBV29-1, the J gene TRBJ1-1; D possibly corresponds to TRBD1 (6 bases). In germline, CDR1 is SQVTM, CDR2 ANQGSEA. The ends were cut back, 4 bases at V and 7 bases at J, with 13 bases in the middle. There are 12 residues in the CDR3. CDR3 amino acids: CSVGSGAGEAFF. The DNA for the CDR3 is TGCAGCGTTGGGTCAGGGGCCGGTGAAGCTTTCTTT.

V is TRBV5-4 and J is TRBJ2-5; the D gene could be TRBD1 or TRBD2 (6 bases each). CDR1 and CDR2 from the germline V gene are SGHNT and YYREEE (reference sequence). Trimming cost V 4 bases and J 1 base, with 11 bases left between them. The CDR3 consists of 14 residues. CDR3 sequence reads: CASSLGGFQETQYF. CDR3 bases: TGTGCCAGCAGCCTGGGGGGCTTCCAAGAGACCCAGTACTTC.

The V gene is TRBV2, the J gene TRBJ1-2; TRBD1 matches at 10 bases. Germline V gives CDR1 SNHLY, CDR2 FYNNEI. The CDR3 is 15 amino acids. The V gene end was trimmed by 2 bases and the J gene end by 7 bases; junction bases not matched to a gene: 7. The CDR3 nucleotides read TGTGCCAGCAGTGAAAGCCGACAGGGGGCGGCTGGCTACACCTTC. This encodes CASSESRQGAAGYTF.

This clone has a single count. V gene TRBV6-5 combines with J gene TRBJ1-4; TRBD1 agrees at 7 bases. Germline CDR1 and CDR2: MNHEY and SVGAGI. Losses at the gene ends were 2 bases for V and 7 bases for J; bases not matched to a gene: 7. This CDR3 spans 15 amino acids. CDR3 residues: CASSYGGGAGEKLFF. The CDR3 DNA follows: TGTGCCAGCAGTTACGGAGGGGGCGCGGGTGAAAAACTGTTTTTT.

The J gene is TRBJ2-3, the V gene TRBV7-2, with 8 positions matching TRBD2. The CDR3 is made up of 15 amino acids. V was pared by 1 base and J by 5 bases, with 5 bases of the junction left unmatched. From germline, CDR1 is SGHTA and CDR2 FQGNSA. This CDR3 reads CASSLVAGGGDTQYF. CDR3 nucleotide sequence: TGTGCCAGCAGCTTAGTGGCGGGGGGAGGAGATACGCAGTATTTT.

V usage is TRBV18 and J usage is TRBJ2-5; D possibly corresponds to TRBD1 (6 bases). Trimming took 6 bases from V and 5 from J, leaving 13 bases between them. The germline V gene encodes CDR1 KGHSH and CDR2 LQKENI. The CDR3 runs 13 residues. The CDR3: CASSQQGGETQYF. The CDR3 nucleotides read TGTGCCAGCTCGCAACAGGGTGGTGAGACCCAGTACTTC.

This chain connects TRBV5-5 to TRBJ1-6; 8 bases agree with TRBD1. Germline lookup yields CDR1 SGHKS and CDR2 YYEKEE (reference sequence). The V and J ends lost 1 base and 7 bases, in that order; junction bases with no gene match: 7. This CDR3 is 16 amino acids long. CDR3 sequence (DNA): TGTGCCAGCAGCTTGTCGGTCAGGGGGCTAAATTCACCCCTCCACTTT. Translating it yields CASSLSVRGLNSPLHF.

The chain combines TRBV7-3 with TRBJ2-5; D uncertain. Germline V gives CDR1 SGHTA, CDR2 FQGTGA. V lost 6 bases, J lost 5 bases, and 13 bases lay in between. The CDR3 runs 13 residues. The CDR3: CASRPDGVETQYF. CDR3 coding DNA: TGTGCCAGCAGGCCCGATGGGGTCGAGACCCAGTACTTC. The complete variable domain, with remaining parts taken from reference TRBV7-3 and TRBJ2-5, reads GAGVSQTPSNKVTEKGKYVELRCDPISGHTALYWYRQSLGQGPEFLIYFQGTGAADDSGLPNDRFFAVRPEGSVSTLKIQRTERGDSAVYLCASRPDGVETQYFGPGTRLLVL.

This chain joins TRBV9 and TRBJ2-1; 15 bases fit TRBD2. V shed 2 bases, J shed 7 bases, and the junction held 4 bases outside the gene matches. CDR1 is SGDLS, CDR2 YYNGEE, per germline. The CDR3 is 16 amino acids. CDR3: CASSVWTSGGANEQFF. The CDR3 bases are TGTGCCAGCAGCGTTTGGACTAGCGGGGGGGCGAATGAGCAGTTCTTC. Complete variable domain (other parts from reference TRBV9 and TRBJ2-1): DSGVTQTPKHLITATGQRVTLRCSPRSGDLSVYWYQQSLDQGLQFLIQYYNGEERAKGNILERFSAQQFPDLHSELNLSSLELGDSALYFCASSVWTSGGANEQFFGPGTRLTVL.

The chain recombines TRBV6-6 with TRBJ2-7; TRBD2 matches 7 bases. The CDR3 runs 13 residues. The V gene's germline CDR1 is MNHNY and CDR2 SVGAGI (reference sequence). Losses at the gene ends were 4 bases for V and 2 bases for J; bases not matched to a gene: 2. CDR3 bases: TGTGCCAGCAGTTGGACTAGGACCTACGAGCAGTACTTC. It codes for CASSWTRTYEQYF.

The chain joins TRBV7-9 to TRBJ1-2; D may be TRBD1 (5 bases). Trimming left V 3 bases short and J 4 bases short, with 18 bases between. Germline lookup yields CDR1 SEHNR and CDR2 FQNEAQ (reference sequence). This CDR3 region has 16 residues. The CDR3, as DNA: TGTGCCAGCAGCTTGGGCAGGGAGGTAGTTATCTATGGCTACACCTTC. This codes for CASSLGREVVIYGYTF.

V gene TRBV7-3 combines with J gene TRBJ2-1; D is perhaps TRBD2 (5 bases). Looked up from germline, CDR1 is SGHTA and CDR2 is FQGTGA. The CDR3 is made up of 15 amino acids. V shed 2 bases and J shed 4 bases, with 12 bases lying between them. This chain's CDR3 is CASSLEGAAYNEQFF. CDR3 DNA sequence: TGTGCCAGCAGCTTAGAGGGCGCGGCTTACAATGAGCAGTTCTTC. Full variable domain (missing parts from reference TRBV7-3 and TRBJ2-1): GAGVSQTPSNKVTEKGKYVELRCDPISGHTALYWYRQSLGQGPEFLIYFQGTGAADDSGLPNDRFFAVRPEGSVSTLKIQRTERGDSAVYLCASSLEGAAYNEQFFGPGTRLTVL.

V is TRBV15 and J is TRBJ2-1; 9 nucleotides match TRBD2. CDR1 and CDR2 from the germline V gene are LNHNV and YYDKDF (reference sequence). There are 13 residues in the CDR3. Unmatched junction bases numbered 2, after V lost 7 bases and J lost 4 bases. CDR3 in amino acids: CATMAGGYNEQFF. Written as DNA, the CDR3 is TGTGCCACCATGGCGGGAGGGTACAATGAGCAGTTCTTC. The entire variable domain, with the rest obtained from reference TRBV15 and TRBJ2-1, is as follows: DAMVIQNPRYQVTQFGKPVTLSCSQTLNHNVMYWYQQKSSQAPKLLFHYYDKDFNNEADTPDNFQSRRPNTSFCFLDIRSPGLGDTAMYLCATMAGGYNEQFFGPGTRLTVL.

This clone was counted once. The gene calls are TRBV7-3 and TRBJ1-1; weak D call: TRBD1 (5 bases). CDR3 size: 17 residues. The germline gives CDR1 SGHTA, CDR2 FQGTGA. The V end was cut by 3 bases, the J end by 0 bases, with 17 bases between. The CDR3 reads CASSFGAITRLNTEAFF. In nucleotides, the CDR3 is TGTGCCAGCAGCTTCGGGGCAATAACTCGATTGAACACTGAAGCTTTCTTT.

This rearrangement joins TRBV30 to TRBJ2-1, with D unresolved. In germline, CDR1 is GTSNPN, CDR2 SVGIG (reference sequence). Trimming shortened V by 0 bases and J by 9 bases, and 12 bases separated the two germline ends. CDR3 length: 13 residues. The CDR3 DNA follows: TGTGCCTGGAGTGTACTTCCGGCAGTTGAGCAGTTCTTC. Translated, it gives CAWSVLPAVEQFF.